This entry is about one T cell receptor (beta chain). Its target is not known. All of the sorted populations showed purity greater than 98%. This record belongs to a study of beta chain features in type 1 diabetes. Study-level information: Researchers looked at around 100 million sorted cells across all samples.

Study-wide points: For patients, the naive, central memory and Treg TCRB repertoires appeared more alike than for healthy donors. Insertions at VDJ junctions were less frequent in type 1 diabetes patients. These patients also deleted more nucleotides at the same junctions.

The entirety of the isolated RNA underwent reverse transcription, so expressed TCRB transcripts were sequenced. Sequencing used immunoSEQ multiplex PCR; TCRdb keeps in-frame clones, though not all of them. The sample lists 850,000 to 900,000 clones; around a sixth were seen once. The source of this sequence is a woman aged 18-29 years in good health. Sample: naive CD4+ T cells from blood.

This CDR3 reads CASSQRKLGEVEQFF. The CDR3 DNA reads TGTGCCAGCAGCCAACGAAAACTAGGGGAAGTTGAGCAGTTCTTC. V usage is TRBV14 and J usage is TRBJ2-1; D may be TRBD1 or TRBD2 (5 bases each). This CDR3 spans 15 amino acids. CDR1 is SGHDN and CDR2 is FVKESK in the germline V gene. With 2 bases removed from V and 9 bases from J, the gap between germline ends came to 17 bases.